The clone carrying this T cell receptor (beta chain) has only a few counts. Its antigen is unidentified. Findings of the study overall: Tumor Tregs overlapped most with tumor, then blood, naive CD4+ cells.

The germline V and J ends were trimmed by 6 bases and 5 bases, with 18 bases remaining between them. In germline, CDR1 is SGHRS, CDR2 YFSETQ. The CDR3 contains 14 residues. TCRdb itself ran the 5' RACE reads through MiXCR, one entry per CDR3 protein. The sample contains tens of thousands of distinct CDR3 sequences, 28% of which appear only once. The TCR comes from a female donor with breast cancer. Sequencing was done on a sample of tumor-infiltrating memory CD4+ T cells sorted from the breast tumor. Subset noted: memory CD4+ T cells, CD4+CD45RO+CD25-. The V gene is TRBV5-1, the J gene TRBJ2-7, with D perhaps assigned TRBD1 or TRBD2 (5 bases each). This CDR3 is CASTRRGDQDEQYF. In nucleotides, the CDR3 is TGCGCCAGCACCCGACGAGGGGATCAGGACGAGCAGTACTTC.